A selection of T cell receptor beta chains follows, all from one sample in a study of T cell responses to AZD1222 COVID-19 vaccine. Clones were read by immunoSEQ multiplex PCR, and TCRdb kept only the in-frame ones, dropping some. The sample yields 150,000 to 200,000 clones, more than 70% seen once. Sequencing used peripheral blood, obtained 28 days after the second AZD1222 dose. These receptor sequences come from an adult who received the AZD1222 COVID-19 vaccine. Both conserved end residues are part of each CDR3. The order of the fields is V gene, D gene, CDR3 length, J gene, clone size, CDR3 DNA, CDR3 protein. A D gene is named only where the DNA matches it firmly. Size tells how often a clone was seen (once, few, many) or the class of an expanded clone, and some rows leave it out.

>TRBV7-2|TRBD2|13|TRBJ2-5|NA
TGTGCCAGCAGCAGTAGCGGGAGTCCCCCCCAGTACTTC
CASSSSGSPPQYF
>TRBV13|TRBD1|15|TRBJ2-4|once
TGTGCCAGCAGCAACACAGGGGGCGTCAAAAACATTCAGTACTTC
CASSNTGGVKNIQYF
>TRBV4-3|TRBD1|16|TRBJ2-2|NA
TGCGCCAGCAGCCCCCAGACAGGGACGAACACCGGGGAGCTGTTTTTT
CASSPQTGTNTGELFF
>TRBV30|NA|14|TRBJ1-2|once
TGTGCCTGTCTCAAGGCAGGCCTGAGGTATGGCTACACCTTC
CACLKAGLRYGYTF
>TRBV4-2|TRBD1|15|TRBJ2-5|NA
TGTGCCAGCAGCCAAGATTCAGGGGGAGTGGAGACCCAGTACTTC
CASSQDSGGVETQYF
>TRBV4-2|NA|10|TRBJ2-2|NA
TGTGCCTCCCGGCCCGGGGAGCTGTTTTTT
CASRPGELFF
>TRBV7-9|NA|14|TRBJ1-4|NA
TGTGCCAGCAGCTTGACGGCAACTAATGAAAAACTGTTTTTT
CASSLTATNEKLFF
>TRBV2|TRBD1|13|TRBJ1-1|NA
TGTGCCAGCTCCACTTCAGGGGGCACTGAAGCTTTCTTT
CASSTSGGTEAFF
>TRBV19|TRBD1|17|TRBJ2-7|NA
TGTGCCAGTAGTACGACCGGGACAGGGGCCTGGGGCTACGAGCAGTACTTC
CASSTTGTGAWGYEQYF
>TRBV9|NA|14|TRBJ2-7|many
TGTGCCAGCAGCGTAGACGGGGGCAGTTACGAGCAGTACTTC
CASSVDGGSYEQYF
>TRBV5-6|NA|14|TRBJ2-7|NA
TGTGCCAGCAGCTTGTTAGGGACCGACCACGAGCAGTACTTC
CASSLLGTDHEQYF
>TRBV18|NA|13|TRBJ2-2|NA
TGTGCCAGCTCTCCACAGGGAAACGGGGAGCTGTTTTTT
CASSPQGNGELFF
>TRBV7-2|NA|18|TRBJ1-5|NA
TGTGCCAGCAGCTTAGCTTTTTGGGGAGGGTCCGGAGTCAAGCCCCAGCATTTT
CASSLAFWGGSGVKPQHF
>TRBV2|NA|11|TRBJ2-3|NA
TGTGCCAGCAGTGACCCCTCCGCGCAGTATTTT
CASSDPSAQYF